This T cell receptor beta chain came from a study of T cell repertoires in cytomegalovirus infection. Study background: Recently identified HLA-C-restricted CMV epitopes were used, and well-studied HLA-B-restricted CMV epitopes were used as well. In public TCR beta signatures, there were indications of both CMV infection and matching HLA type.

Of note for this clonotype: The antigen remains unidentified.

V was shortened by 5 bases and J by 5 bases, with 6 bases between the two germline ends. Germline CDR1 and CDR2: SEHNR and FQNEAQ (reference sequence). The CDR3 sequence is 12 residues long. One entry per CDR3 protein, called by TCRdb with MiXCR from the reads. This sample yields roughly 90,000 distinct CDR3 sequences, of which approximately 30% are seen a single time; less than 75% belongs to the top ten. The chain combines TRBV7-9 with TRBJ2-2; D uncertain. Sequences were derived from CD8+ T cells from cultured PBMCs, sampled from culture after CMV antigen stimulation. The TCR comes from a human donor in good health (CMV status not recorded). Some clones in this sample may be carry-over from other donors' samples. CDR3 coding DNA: TGTGCCAGCAGCCCCAGTACCGGGGAGCTGTTTTTT. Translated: CASSPSTGELFF.